This T cell receptor (beta chain) originates from a study of CD4+ T cells in melanoma. Per the germline V gene, CDR1 is SQVTM and CDR2 is ANQGSEA. V was trimmed by 7 bases and J by 5 bases, leaving 12 bases between them. The CDR3 spans 12 residues. TCRdb's copy holds only in-frame clones and misses some; the assay was immunoSEQ multiplex PCR. This table has some 9,500 clones, about 63% appearing once. This receptor was taken from a human donor with melanoma. V usage is TRBV29-1 and J usage is TRBJ2-1; D gene unclear. Sequencing was performed on cells from a culture (not recorded whether cultured in vitro). Here the CDR3 reads CSARTQNNEQFF. The CDR3 nucleotides read TGCAGCGCCCGGACCCAAAACAATGAGCAGTTCTTC.